This record concerns one T cell receptor (beta chain) sequence. Germline V lookup: CDR1 SGHTA, CDR2 FQGNSA. Trimming took 0 bases from V and 8 from J, leaving 16 bases between them. The CDR3 consists of 15 residues. This sample is drawn from a study of OX40 agonist ivuxolimab in advanced cancers. Using immunoSEQ multiplex PCR, the repertoire was profiled, and TCRdb retains in-frame clones only, with some absent. The sample shows about 55,000 clones, roughly four fifths of them seen only once. The clonotype comes from an adult with an advanced solid tumor such as melanoma, head and neck, liver or kidney cancer. The J gene is TRBJ1-2, the V gene TRBV7-2, with D possibly matching TRBD1 (5 bases). Sequencing was performed on CD4+ or CD8+ T cells sorted from blood, taken in a trial of the OX40 agonist ivuxolimab. The CDR3 region is CASSLARGTLRGYTF. CDR3 bases: TGTGCCAGCAGCTTAGCCCGGGGCACTCTTAGAGGCTACACCTTC.